This T cell receptor (beta chain) is drawn from a study of radiation and T cells in renal cell carcinoma. The study's findings and limits: No pretreatment tumor biopsies were available for baseline clonotypes. In blood, top tumor clones expanded by 2 weeks, shrinking by 4.

Germline V gene sequence: CDR1 LNHDA, CDR2 SQIVND (reference sequence). Trimming removed 5 bases at V and 0 bases at J, with 9 bases between. The CDR3 is 14 amino acids. The assay was immunoSEQ multiplex PCR, and TCRdb's table has in-frame clones only and misses some. The repertoire holds 75,000 to 95,000 clones, with approximately 80% as singletons. As for time point: blood 4 weeks post-SBRT, at nephrectomy. As for treatment: 15 Gy SBRT to primary tumor, nephrectomy 4 weeks later. Nephrectomy followed 15 Gy stereotactic body radiation by 4 weeks. Blood was sampled at baseline, 2 weeks and 4 weeks after SBRT. Concerning this clone: Its specificity is unknown.

The gene calls are TRBV19 and TRBJ2-3, with D unclear. The sequencing here drew on blood, taken from a patient whose treatment included radiotherapy and nephrectomy. The receptor's source is a man aged 45-65 years with renal cell carcinoma. The CDR3 DNA sequence: TGTGCCAGTAGTCGGAGAGCGAGCACAGATACGCAGTATTTT. Protein product: CASSRRASTDTQYF.